The sequence of this TCR beta chain was determined in a study of T cells in localized non-small cell lung cancer. Findings and limits, study-wide: Researchers found a median roughly 50 of the top 100 tumor clones in adjacent lung. It was uninvolved adjacent lung that showed the highest T cell clonality, exceeding tumor. Higher blood T cell density went with longer overall survival. Heterogeneity remains possible, as sequencing covered one tumor region only.

The method was immunoSEQ multiplex PCR; TCRdb's version includes in-frame clones alone and lacks a portion of them. The repertoire consists of around 26,000 clones, with roughly 87% occurring once and the leading ten covering 0.95% to 1.4%. With respect to this clone: The antigen remains unidentified. Distinct nucleotide sequences in the sample also encode this CDR3.

The clonotype comes from a woman aged 35-70 years with stage I lung adenocarcinoma. The sequenced sample was peripheral blood, obtained before any cancer treatment.

CDR3 sequence (DNA): TGTGCCAGCAGCTTGGTAGCAAACACTGAAGCTTTCTTT. It is translated as CASSLVANTEAFF. This rearrangement joins TRBV5-4 to TRBJ1-1; D remains ambiguous. There are 13 residues in the CDR3. Trimming pared 0 bases from V and 2 bases from J, leaving 5 bases between. Germline CDR1 is SGHNT and CDR2 is YYREEE (reference sequence). The complete variable domain, with remaining parts taken from reference TRBV5-4 and TRBJ1-1, reads ETGVTQSPTHLIKTRGQQVTLRCSSQSGHNTVSWYQQALGQGPQFIFQYYREEENGRGNFPPRFSGLQFPNYSSELNVNALELDDSALYLCASSLVANTEAFFGQGTRLTVV.